Here is one T cell receptor beta chain with its context. The data are from a study of neoadjuvant nivolumab and ipilimumab in lung cancer. CDR3 length equals 13 residues. CDR1 is SGHRS, CDR2 YFSETQ, per germline. Trimming cost V 0 bases and J 4 bases, with 7 bases left between them. TCRdb's copy holds only in-frame clones and misses some; the assay was immunoSEQ multiplex PCR. The sample contains approximately 29,000 clones, 83% of which appear only once. The source was tumor tissue, collected after neoadjuvant nivolumab, alone or with ipilimumab, at or shortly before surgery. The sequence was obtained from an adult with non-small cell lung cancer. The chain couples TRBV5-1 to TRBJ1-1; D remains ambiguous. The CDR3 protein is CASSLVLGTEAFF. For the CDR3, the DNA is TGCGCCAGCAGCTTGGTGCTTGGCACTGAAGCTTTCTTT.